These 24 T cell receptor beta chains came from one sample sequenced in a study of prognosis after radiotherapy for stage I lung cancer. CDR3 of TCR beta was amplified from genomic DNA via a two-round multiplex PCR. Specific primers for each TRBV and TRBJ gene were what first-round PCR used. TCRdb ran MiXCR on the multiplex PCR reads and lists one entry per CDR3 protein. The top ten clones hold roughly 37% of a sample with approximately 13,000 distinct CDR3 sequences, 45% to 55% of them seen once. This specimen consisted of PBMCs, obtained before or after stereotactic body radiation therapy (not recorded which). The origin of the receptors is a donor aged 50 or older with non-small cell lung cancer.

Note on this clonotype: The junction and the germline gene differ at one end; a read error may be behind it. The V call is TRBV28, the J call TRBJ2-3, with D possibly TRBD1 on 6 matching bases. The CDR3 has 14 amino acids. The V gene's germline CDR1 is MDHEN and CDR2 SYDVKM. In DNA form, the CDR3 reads TGTGCCAGCAGTCCAGGGGATAGCACGGATACGCAGTATTTT. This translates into CASSPGDSTDTQYF. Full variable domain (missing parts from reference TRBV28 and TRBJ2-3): DVKVTQSSRYLVKRTGEKVFLECVQDMDHENMFWYRQDPGLGLRLIYFSYDVKMKEKGDIPEGYSVSREKKERFSLILESASTNQTSMYLCASSPGDSTDTQYFGPGTRLTVL.

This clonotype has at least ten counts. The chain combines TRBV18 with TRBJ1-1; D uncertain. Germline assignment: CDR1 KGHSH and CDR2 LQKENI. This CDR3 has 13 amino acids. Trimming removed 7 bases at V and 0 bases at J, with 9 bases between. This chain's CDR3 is CASLVDMNTEAFF. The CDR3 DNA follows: TGTGCCAGCTTGGTCGACATGAACACTGAAGCTTTCTTT.

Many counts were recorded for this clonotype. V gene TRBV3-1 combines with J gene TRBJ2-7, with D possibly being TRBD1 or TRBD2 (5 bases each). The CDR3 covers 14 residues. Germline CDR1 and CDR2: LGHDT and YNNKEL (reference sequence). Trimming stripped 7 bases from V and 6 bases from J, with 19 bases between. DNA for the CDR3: TGTGCCAGCACCAAGAGGGGTAGTGGCGGCGAGCAGTACTTC. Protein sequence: CASTKRGSGGEQYF.

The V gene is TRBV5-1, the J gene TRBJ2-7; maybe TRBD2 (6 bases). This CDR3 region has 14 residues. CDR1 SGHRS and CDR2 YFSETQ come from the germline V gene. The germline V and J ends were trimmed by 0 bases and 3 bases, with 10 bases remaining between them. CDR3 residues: CASSLVGGSYEQYF. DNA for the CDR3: TGCGCCAGCAGCTTGGTGGGGGGAAGCTACGAGCAGTACTTC.

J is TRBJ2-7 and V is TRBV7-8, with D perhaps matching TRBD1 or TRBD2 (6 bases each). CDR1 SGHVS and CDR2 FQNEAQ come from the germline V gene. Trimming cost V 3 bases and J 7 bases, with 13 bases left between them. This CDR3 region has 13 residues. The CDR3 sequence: CASSLNLGGEQYF. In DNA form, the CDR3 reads TGTGCCAGCAGCTTGAATTTAGGGGGGGAGCAGTACTTC.

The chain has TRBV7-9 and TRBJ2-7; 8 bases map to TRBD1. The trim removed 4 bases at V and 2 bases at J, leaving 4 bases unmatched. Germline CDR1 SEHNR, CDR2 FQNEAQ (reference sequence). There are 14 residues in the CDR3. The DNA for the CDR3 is TGTGCCAGCAGCTCCGGGACAGGCACCTACGAGCAGTACTTC. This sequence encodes CASSSGTGTYEQYF.

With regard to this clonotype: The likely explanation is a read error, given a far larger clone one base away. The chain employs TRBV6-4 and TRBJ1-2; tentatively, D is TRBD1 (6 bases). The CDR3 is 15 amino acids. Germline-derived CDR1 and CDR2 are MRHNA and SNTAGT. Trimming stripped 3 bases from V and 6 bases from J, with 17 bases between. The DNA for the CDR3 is TGTGCCAGCAGTGAAGCATCGTGCAGGGGCCATGGCTACACCTTC. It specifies CASSEASCRGHGYTF.

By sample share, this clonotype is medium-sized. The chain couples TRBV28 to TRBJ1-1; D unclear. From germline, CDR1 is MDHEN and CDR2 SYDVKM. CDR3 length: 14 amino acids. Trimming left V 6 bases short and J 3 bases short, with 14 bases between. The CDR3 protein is CASSRTVPYTEAFF. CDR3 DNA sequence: TGTGCCAGCAGCCGAACAGTCCCGTACACTGAAGCTTTCTTT.

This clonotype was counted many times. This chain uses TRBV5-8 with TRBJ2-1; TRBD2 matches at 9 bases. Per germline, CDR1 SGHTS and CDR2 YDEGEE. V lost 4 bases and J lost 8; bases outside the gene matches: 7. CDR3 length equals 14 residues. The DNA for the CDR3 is TGTGCCAGCAGCCGGCGGGAGGGTCTCGATGAGCAGTTCTTC. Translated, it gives CASSRREGLDEQFF.

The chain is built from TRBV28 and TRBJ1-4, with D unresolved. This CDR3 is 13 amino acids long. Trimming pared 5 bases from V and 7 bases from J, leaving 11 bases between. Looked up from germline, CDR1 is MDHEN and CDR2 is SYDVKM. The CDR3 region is CASSGAWSEKLFF. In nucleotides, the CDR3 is TGTGCCAGCAGTGGAGCATGGTCTGAAAAACTGTTTTTT.

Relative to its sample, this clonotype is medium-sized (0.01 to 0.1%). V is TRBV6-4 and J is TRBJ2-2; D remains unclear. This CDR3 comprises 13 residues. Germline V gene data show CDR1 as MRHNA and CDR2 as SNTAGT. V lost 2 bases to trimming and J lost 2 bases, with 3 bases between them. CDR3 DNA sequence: TGTGCCAGCAGTGACACAAACACCGGGGAGCTGTTTTTT. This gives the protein CASSDTNTGELFF.

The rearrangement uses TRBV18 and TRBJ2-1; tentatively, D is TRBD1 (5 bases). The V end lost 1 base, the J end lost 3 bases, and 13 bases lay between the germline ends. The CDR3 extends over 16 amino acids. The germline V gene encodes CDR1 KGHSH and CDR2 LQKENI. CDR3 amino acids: CASSPQGLGYYNEQFF. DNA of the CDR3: TGTGCCAGCTCACCACAGGGGCTAGGGTACTACAATGAGCAGTTCTTC.

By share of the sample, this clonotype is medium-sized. CDR3 in DNA: TGTGCCAGCAGTTACTCGATAATGTCTGCAGGGAGTAACTATGGCTACACCTTC. It translates to CASSYSIMSAGSNYGYTF. This sequence joins TRBV6-5 and TRBJ1-2, with D maybe TRBD1 (5 bases). The CDR3 loop spans 18 amino acids. Germline CDR1 reads MNHEY; CDR2 reads SVGAGI. Trimming removed 0 bases from V and 1 base from J, with 18 bases in between.

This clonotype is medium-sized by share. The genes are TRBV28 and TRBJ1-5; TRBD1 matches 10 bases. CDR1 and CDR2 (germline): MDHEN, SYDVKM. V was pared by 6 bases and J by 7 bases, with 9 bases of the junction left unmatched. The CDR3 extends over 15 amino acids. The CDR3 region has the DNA TGTGCCAGCAGCACCGGGACAGGGGTATGGCAGCCCCAGCATTTT. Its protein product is CASSTGTGVWQPQHF.

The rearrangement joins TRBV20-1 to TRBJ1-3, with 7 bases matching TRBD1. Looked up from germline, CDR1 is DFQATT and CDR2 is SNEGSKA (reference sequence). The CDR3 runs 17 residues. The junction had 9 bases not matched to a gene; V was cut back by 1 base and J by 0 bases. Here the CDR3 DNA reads TGCAGTGCTAGAGTGCGGCAGGGGGTGCTCTCTGGAAACACCATATATTTT. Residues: CSARVRQGVLSGNTIYF.

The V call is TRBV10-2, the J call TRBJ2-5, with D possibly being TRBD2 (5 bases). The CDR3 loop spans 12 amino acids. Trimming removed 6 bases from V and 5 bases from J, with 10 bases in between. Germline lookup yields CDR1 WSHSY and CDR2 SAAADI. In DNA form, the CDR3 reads TGCGCCAGCAGCAGTGGCGGGGAGACCCAGTACTTC. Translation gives CASSSGGETQYF.

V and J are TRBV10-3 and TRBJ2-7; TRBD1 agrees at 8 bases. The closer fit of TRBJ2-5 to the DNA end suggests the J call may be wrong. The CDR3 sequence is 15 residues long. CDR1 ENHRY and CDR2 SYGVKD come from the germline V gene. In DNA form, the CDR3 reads TGTGCCATCAGTGAAAGACAGGGGTACCAAGAGACCCAGTACTTC. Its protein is CAISERQGYQETQYF.

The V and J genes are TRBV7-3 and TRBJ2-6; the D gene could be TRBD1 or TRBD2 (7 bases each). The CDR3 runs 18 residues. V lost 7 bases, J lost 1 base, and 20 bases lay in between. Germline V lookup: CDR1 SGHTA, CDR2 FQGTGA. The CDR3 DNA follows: TGTGCCAGCATCCCCAGAAACAGGGGACTATCTGGGGCCAACGTCCTGACTTTC. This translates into CASIPRNRGLSGANVLTF.

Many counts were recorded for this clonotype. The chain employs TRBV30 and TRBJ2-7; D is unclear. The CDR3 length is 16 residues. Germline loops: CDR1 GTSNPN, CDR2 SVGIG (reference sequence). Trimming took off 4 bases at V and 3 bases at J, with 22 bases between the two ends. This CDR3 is CAWKAPLSSRFYEQYF. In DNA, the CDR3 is TGTGCCTGGAAGGCCCCCCTCTCCAGCCGCTTCTACGAGCAGTACTTC.

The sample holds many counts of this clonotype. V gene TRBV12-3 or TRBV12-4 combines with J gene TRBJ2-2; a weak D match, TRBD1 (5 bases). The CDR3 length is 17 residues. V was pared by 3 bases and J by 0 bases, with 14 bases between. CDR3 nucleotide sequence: TGTGCCAGCAGTTTTGACGTGGGGCGGCCGAACACCGGGGAGCTGTTTTTT. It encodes CASSFDVGRPNTGELFF.

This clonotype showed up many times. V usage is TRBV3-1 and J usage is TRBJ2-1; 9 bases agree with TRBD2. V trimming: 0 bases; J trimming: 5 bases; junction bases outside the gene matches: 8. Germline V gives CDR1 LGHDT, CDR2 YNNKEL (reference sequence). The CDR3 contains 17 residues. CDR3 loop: CASSQDLETSGDNEQFF. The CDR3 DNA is TGTGCCAGCAGCCAAGATTTGGAGACTAGCGGCGACAATGAGCAGTTCTTC.

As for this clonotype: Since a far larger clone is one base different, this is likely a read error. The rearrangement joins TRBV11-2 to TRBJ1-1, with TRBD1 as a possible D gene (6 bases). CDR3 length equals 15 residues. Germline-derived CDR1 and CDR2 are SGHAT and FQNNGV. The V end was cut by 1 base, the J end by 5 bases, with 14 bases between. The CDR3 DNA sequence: TGTGCCAGCAGCTTAGCGAAACAGGGTTATACTGAAGCTTTCTTT. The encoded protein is CASSLAKQGYTEAFF.

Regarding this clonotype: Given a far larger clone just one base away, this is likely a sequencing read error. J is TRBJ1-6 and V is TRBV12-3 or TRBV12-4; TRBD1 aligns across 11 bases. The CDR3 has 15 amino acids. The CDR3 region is CASSRPGQGGTEALF. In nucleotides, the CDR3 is TGTGCCAGCAGTCGGCCGGGACAGGGGGGCACTGAAGCTCTCTTT.

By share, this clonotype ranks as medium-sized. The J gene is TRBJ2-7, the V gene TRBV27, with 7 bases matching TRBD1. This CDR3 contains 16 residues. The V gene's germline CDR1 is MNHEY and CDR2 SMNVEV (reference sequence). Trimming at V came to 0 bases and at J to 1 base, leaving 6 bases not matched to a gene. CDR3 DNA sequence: TGTGCCAGCAGTTTATCGTTGGCAGGGGGTTCCTACGAGCAGTACTTC. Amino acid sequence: CASSLSLAGGSYEQYF.